Below, one TCR beta chain is given with its context. The data were taken from a study of T cells in Graves' hyperthyroidism and ophthalmopathy. Amplified regions were TCR beta CDR3 sequences from RNA transcripts. The TCR CDR3 first-round RT-PCR relied on the HTBI primer set. TCRdb passed the multiplex PCR reads through MiXCR, listing each CDR3 protein once. This table has about 200,000 distinct CDR3 sequences, 17% appearing once. The J segment lost 5 bases and the V segment lost 5 bases, leaving 12 bases of the junction unmatched. The CDR3 spans 17 residues. Germline assignment: CDR1 MDHEN and CDR2 SYDVKM.

The chain links TRBV28 to TRBJ1-5, with TRBD1 identical over 10 bases. Sequenced material: blood. This TCR was recovered from a man in his fifties or sixties with Graves' hyperthyroidism. The CDR3 DNA reads as TGTGCCAGCAGTGGCCGGGACAGGGGTTTTGCAGATCAGCCCCAGCATTTT. It encodes CASSGRDRGFADQPQHF.